This T cell receptor beta chain was documented in a study of blood T cell repertoires in COVID-19. Profiled with immunoSEQ multiplex PCR; TCRdb holds only in-frame clones, not every one. The sample yields around 470,000 clones, roughly 87% seen once. This CDR3 is 16 amino acids long. Germline loops: CDR1 SGHRS, CDR2 YFSETQ. V lost 3 bases, J lost 7 bases, and 20 bases lay in between. J is TRBJ1-3 and V is TRBV5-1; a possible D gene is TRBD1 (6 bases). Sequences were obtained from PBMCs or T cells enriched from blood (not recorded which). This sequence originates from a young man who had recovered from COVID-19. This CDR3 is CASSSRAGDQGNTIYF. CDR3 sequence (DNA): TGCGCCAGCAGCTCACGGGCGGGTGACCAGGGGAACACCATATATTTT. Filled out from reference TRBV5-1 and TRBJ1-3, the complete variable domain reads KAGVTQTPRYLIKTRGQQVTLSCSPISGHRSVSWYQQTPGQGLQFLFEYFSETQRNKGNFPGRFSGRQFSNSRSEMNVSTLELGDSALYLCASSSRAGDQGNTIYFGEGSWLTVV.